This T cell receptor beta chain was identified during a study of post-analysis software for immune sequencing data. Study-wide background: Recorded subtypes: relapsing-remitting, secondary progressive, progressive-relapsing; some patients unannotated. Regarding the study as a whole: Controls had lower frequencies than patients of a few TRBV segments, which included TRBV5-6, TRBV5-1 and TRBV20-1. Co-batched samples clustered tightly together by F measure. Relative to controls, patients with multiple sclerosis showed significantly lower normalized Chao1 diversity.

This clonotype was counted only a few times. Its antigen is as yet unknown. The CDR3 is 14 residues long. CDR1 is MNHNY, CDR2 SVGAGI, per germline (reference sequence). J gave up 6 bases and V 4 bases, and 6 bases lay outside the gene matches. Included in the TCR beta cDNA libraries were unique molecular identifiers. Yield was roughly 0.5 million cDNA molecules from roughly 0.93 to 9.6 million T cells. In TCRdb, the PCR reads were re-called with MiXCR into one record per CDR3 protein. The table has about 430,000 distinct CDR3 sequences, 30% to 45% seen once. This TCR was recovered from a girl aged 2 to 10 with multiple sclerosis. This rearrangement joins TRBV6-6 to TRBJ2-1; 7 nucleotides agree with TRBD2. Sequenced input: blood. The DNA for the CDR3 is TGTGCCAGCAGTTTCCGGGACTACCGCAATGAGCAGTTCTTC. As protein: CASSFRDYRNEQFF.